The sequence of this T cell receptor (beta chain) was determined in a study of blood T cell repertoires in COVID-19. Study information: Some COVID-19 samples were acute and others convalescent; all came from the United States, Italy and Spain. The cDNA or gDNA used as material had been derived from T cells, B-cell-depleted T cells, or PBMCs.

In the original processing: Amplification with reference gene primers provided the estimates of nucleated cell counts. Assay: immunoSEQ multiplex PCR; the TCRdb copy retains only in-frame clones and omits some. Clone size and the V and J calls come from that table; the DNA yielded D and trimming. The data show approximately 100,000 clones, with about 90% seen just once and 6.2% held by the top ten. The specimen was peripheral blood. This receptor was obtained from a human donor in a cohort sampled during active COVID-19.

The DNA for the CDR3 is TGCAGCGTTGAGCCGACAGGGGGGTTTTACAATGAGCAGTTCTTC. Protein: CSVEPTGGFYNEQFF. The V call is TRBV29-1, the J call TRBJ2-1, with 9 bases aligning to TRBD1. The CDR3 is made up of 15 amino acids. V lost 3 bases to trimming and J lost 4 bases; unmatched junction nucleotides: 7. CDR1 SQVTM and CDR2 ANQGSEA come from the germline V gene.